Detailed here is one TCR beta chain. Its antigen is as yet unknown. At one end, the junction sequence differs from germline, possibly due to a read error. From 20-30 mg of unsorted bulk tissue, DNA and RNA were co-extracted together. A constant-region primer served to make TCR beta cDNA from approximately 490 ng total RNA. Construction of TCR beta libraries relied on three successive nested multiplex PCR rounds employing slightly modified ARM-PCR. Each CDR3 protein gets one entry after TCRdb re-called the multiplex PCR reads with MiXCR. The table shows roughly 200,000 distinct CDR3 sequences, with 85% occurring only once. The data stem from a study of tumor-infiltrating lymphocytes in primary liver carcinoma. Study-level background: Between roughly 4.2 and 10 cm across, the tumors were all of stage T1-T3 N0M0. Productive TCRbeta read yields ran from roughly 3.6 to 7.1 million per sample and were similar between tissues. Study outcomes and limitations: About 7-24% of top clones, no more, were shared by all five regions. Lower overlap was observed for tumor-adjacent and tumor-blood pairs relative to tumor region pairs.

The TCR sequence derives from a man aged 40-55 years with primary liver carcinoma and hepatitis B virus infection. The source material was tumor tissue from primary liver carcinoma.

CDR3 in DNA: TGTGCCAGCAACATAGCGGGCTCGGCCTACGAGCAATACTTC. The encoded protein is CASNIAGSAYEQYF. This chain uses TRBV6-6 with TRBJ2-7, with 7 bases identical to TRBD2. Germline CDR1 MNHNY, CDR2 SVGAGI (reference sequence). The CDR3 has 14 amino acids.